This T cell receptor beta chain was captured in a study of blood T cell repertoires in COVID-19. Study context: Both acute and convalescent COVID-19 samples were obtained from the United States, Italy and Spain.

The V and J ends lost 6 bases and 5 bases respectively, with 17 bases between them. Germline V CDR1 and CDR2: MNHEY, SMNVEV (reference sequence). There are 16 residues in the CDR3. Profiling relied on immunoSEQ multiplex PCR, and the TCRdb table lists in-frame clones only, not all of them. The sample records 90,000 to 120,000 clones, over 80% being singletons. The rearrangement links TRBV27 to TRBJ1-6; possibly TRBD1 for D (6 bases). What was sequenced was peripheral blood. The receptor comes from a woman in her 30s with acute or convalescent COVID-19. The CDR3 nucleotides read TGTGCCAGCAGGATAGGGGGTTCCGCCGATAATTCACCCCTCCACTTT. It is translated as CASRIGGSADNSPLHF.